What follows are 28 T cell receptor beta chains derived from one specimen sequenced in a study of blood T cell repertoires in COVID-19. TCRdb's copy holds only in-frame clones and misses some; the assay was immunoSEQ multiplex PCR. The profile covers fewer than 200,000 clones, with roughly 76% appearing a single time and 8.5% to 10% taken by the ten largest. The sample consisted of peripheral blood. The origin of the receptors is a woman aged 50 to 60 with active or convalescent COVID-19.

This sequence joins TRBV4-2 and TRBJ1-3; D unresolved. The ends were cut back, 0 bases at V and 1 base at J, with 22 bases in the middle. The CDR3 is 20 amino acids. Germline CDR1 and CDR2: LGHNA and YNFKEQ. The CDR3 region is CASSQDAGRIGGLSGNTIYF. The CDR3 DNA follows: TGTGCCAGCAGCCAAGACGCAGGACGGATAGGAGGTCTTTCTGGAAACACCATATATTTT.

V and J are TRBV5-4 and TRBJ2-1; 8 nucleotides match TRBD2. V lost 1 base, J lost 7 bases, and 13 bases stayed unmatched. Germline V gene sequence: CDR1 SGHNT, CDR2 YYREEE (reference sequence). The CDR3 runs 17 residues. The CDR3 DNA reads TGTGCCAGCAGCTTGCGGGAGCGGGAGTTCTTTAAAAATGAGCAGTTCTTC. It translates to CASSLREREFFKNEQFF.

This clone was detected only a few times. This chain uses TRBV29-1 with TRBJ2-7; TRBD2 is a possible D gene (6 bases). V lost 4 bases, J lost 3 bases, and 7 bases lay in between. CDR3 size: 11 residues. Germline CDR1 and CDR2: SQVTM and ANQGSEA. The DNA for the CDR3 is TGCAGCGTTGGCGGGATCTACGAGCAGTACTTC. Protein product: CSVGGIYEQYF.

This clone has more than one count but fewer than ten. The gene calls are TRBV27 and TRBJ1-1; D not certain. V lost 3 bases and J 1 base, leaving 9 bases between the germline ends. CDR3 length: 14 residues. Looked up from germline, CDR1 is MNHEY and CDR2 is SMNVEV (reference sequence). The CDR3 sequence: CASSFRVKNTEAFF. The CDR3 DNA follows: TGTGCCAGCAGTTTTCGGGTTAAGAACACTGAAGCTTTCTTT.

The gene calls are TRBV30 and TRBJ1-4, with D unresolved. Germline V gene sequence: CDR1 GTSNPN, CDR2 SVGIG (reference sequence). The ends were cut back, 5 bases at V and 5 bases at J, with 15 bases in the middle. The CDR3 is made up of 14 amino acids. The CDR3 protein is CAWARLPGNEKLFF. The CDR3 DNA reads as TGTGCCTGGGCACGCTTACCGGGAAATGAAAAACTGTTTTTT. Using reference TRBV30 and TRBJ1-4 for the parts outside the CDR3, the full variable domain is SQTIHQWPATLVQPVGSPLSLECTVEGTSNPNLYWYRQAAGRGLQLLFYSVGIGQISSEVPQNLSASRPQDRQFILSSKKLLLSDSGFYLCAWARLPGNEKLFFGSGTQLSVL.

The rearrangement links TRBV6-2 or TRBV6-3 to TRBJ1-1; the match to TRBD1 covers 11 bases. The CDR3 totals 17 residues. With V trimmed by 5 bases and J by 5 bases, 13 bases remained unmatched. Germline loops: CDR1 MNHEY, CDR2 SVGEGT. As DNA, the CDR3 is TGTGCCAGCAGTCCACTTGGACAGGGGGCGACGGGTACTGAAGCTTTCTTT. It translates to CASSPLGQGATGTEAFF.

This clone has just one count. The gene calls are TRBV24-1 and TRBJ2-2; D call uncertain. CDR3 size: 14 residues. The V and J ends lost 5 bases and 0 bases respectively, with 6 bases between them. Germline V gene data show CDR1 as KGHDR and CDR2 as SFDVKD. CDR3 in amino acids: CATSAESNTGELFF. In DNA form, the CDR3 reads TGTGCCACCAGTGCAGAATCGAACACCGGGGAGCTGTTTTTT.

This clone was detected once. V gene TRBV5-6 combines with J gene TRBJ1-6; D not certain. CDR3 length: 13 amino acids. With 1 base removed from V and 9 bases from J, the gap between germline ends came to 8 bases. Germline-derived CDR1 and CDR2 are SGHDT and YYEEEE. This chain's CDR3 is CASSLSVSSPLHF. DNA of the CDR3: TGTGCCAGCAGCTTGTCAGTCAGTTCACCCCTCCACTTT.

This clone was picked up a small number of times. V usage is TRBV4-3 and J usage is TRBJ2-2; 9 nucleotides match TRBD1. Germline V gives CDR1 LGHNA, CDR2 YSLEER. This CDR3 is built from 18 residues. Unmatched junction bases numbered 12, after V lost 1 base and J lost 6 bases. CDR3 nucleotides: TGCGCCAGCAGCCAAGTACCCGACAGGGGGGCGTTTGCCGGGGAGCTGTTTTTT. This sequence encodes CASSQVPDRGAFAGELFF.

The table lists this clone with a few counts. The chain carries TRBV27 and TRBJ2-7, with 11 bases aligning to TRBD2. This CDR3 region has 15 residues. V was pared by 5 bases and J by 5 bases, with 8 bases of the junction left unmatched. Germline values: CDR1 MNHEY, CDR2 SMNVEV (reference sequence). For the CDR3, the DNA is TGTGCCAGCAGTATGGGTATGACTAGCGGGGACGAGCAGTACTTC. It encodes CASSMGMTSGDEQYF.

The V and J genes are TRBV7-9 and TRBJ1-1, with 11 bases lining up with TRBD1. The CDR3 consists of 15 residues. Germline loops: CDR1 SEHNR, CDR2 FQNEAQ (reference sequence). Trimming took 4 bases from V and 3 from J; bases not matched to a gene: 4. CDR3 loop: CASSSWGQGDTEAFF. CDR3 in DNA: TGTGCCAGCAGCTCGTGGGGACAGGGGGACACTGAAGCTTTCTTT.

CDR3 amino acids: CASSVDSLGREATNEKLFF. The CDR3 coding sequence is TGTGCCAGCAGCGTTGATAGTCTTGGTAGGGAGGCAACTAATGAAAAACTGTTTTTT. The J gene is TRBJ1-4, the V gene TRBV9; the D is unclear. The germline V and J ends were trimmed by 2 bases and 0 bases, with 20 bases remaining between them. The CDR3 has 19 amino acids. Germline values: CDR1 SGDLS, CDR2 YYNGEE. Combining the CDR3 with reference TRBV9 and TRBJ1-4 gives the whole variable domain DSGVTQTPKHLITATGQRVTLRCSPRSGDLSVYWYQQSLDQGLQFLIQYYNGEERAKGNILERFSAQQFPDLHSELNLSSLELGDSALYFCASSVDSLGREATNEKLFFGSGTQLSVL.

The chain is built from TRBV27 and TRBJ2-3, with unresolved D. Trimming removed 8 bases at V and 1 base at J, with 22 bases between. Germline V CDR1 and CDR2: MNHEY, SMNVEV (reference sequence). The length of the CDR3 is 17 residues. CDR3 in DNA: TGTGCCAGCCCTCACCGGGTCCTCCACATCCGCACAGATACGCAGTATTTT. This gives the protein CASPHRVLHIRTDTQYF.

V is TRBV9 and J is TRBJ2-3; 9 bases align to TRBD2. V was pared by 0 bases and J by 0 bases, with 5 bases of the junction left unmatched. The V gene's germline CDR1 is SGDLS and CDR2 YYNGEE. The length of the CDR3 is 17 residues. In nucleotides, the CDR3 is TGTGCCAGCAGCGTAGACGCGGGAGGGCCGAGCACAGATACGCAGTATTTT. This encodes CASSVDAGGPSTDTQYF.

The rearrangement links TRBV19 to TRBJ1-5; possibly TRBD1 for D (5 bases). The CDR3 length is 14 residues. Trimming removed 5 bases from V and 5 bases from J, with 13 bases in between. Germline values: CDR1 LNHDA, CDR2 SQIVND (reference sequence). The CDR3 here is CASSRREAYQPQHF. CDR3 DNA: TGTGCCAGTAGTCGCAGGGAAGCGTATCAGCCCCAGCATTTT. Full variable domain (rest looked up from reference TRBV19 and TRBJ1-5): DGGITQSPKYLFRKEGQNVTLSCEQNLNHDAMYWYRQDPGQGLRLIYYSQIVNDFQKGDIAEGYSVSREKKESFPLTVTSAQKNPTAFYLCASSRREAYQPQHFGDGTRLSIL.

The J gene is TRBJ1-2, the V gene TRBV28, with 8 positions matching TRBD1. The CDR3 spans 16 residues. V was clipped by 2 bases and J by 8 bases; unmatched bases: 13. Germline V gene sequence: CDR1 MDHEN, CDR2 SYDVKM. In DNA, the CDR3 is TGTGCCAGCAGTTTAGCCAGGGGGCGTTTCTTCCGGGGCTACACCTTC. Amino acid sequence: CASSLARGRFFRGYTF.

This rearrangement joins TRBV6-5 to TRBJ1-4; weak D call: TRBD1 (5 bases). Germline V gene lookup returns CDR1 MNHEY and CDR2 SVGAGI. The V end lost 0 bases, the J end lost 2 bases, and 7 bases lay between the germline ends. The CDR3 sequence is 15 residues long. The CDR3 coding sequence is TGTGCCAGCAGTTACTCGGCAGGGACTAATGAAAAACTGTTTTTT. This sequence encodes CASSYSAGTNEKLFF.

The J gene is TRBJ1-1, the V gene TRBV7-2; D is ambiguous. Germline CDR1 and CDR2: SGHTA and FQGNSA. The germline V and J ends were trimmed by 1 base and 0 bases, with 6 bases remaining between them. The CDR3 runs to 14 residues. The CDR3 loop is CASSLVPMNTEAFF. CDR3 nucleotide sequence: TGTGCCAGCAGCTTAGTGCCTATGAACACTGAAGCTTTCTTT.

The chain joins TRBV7-9 to TRBJ1-1; 7 bases agree with TRBD1. Germline V gene lookup returns CDR1 SEHNR and CDR2 FQNEAQ (reference sequence). V shed 5 bases and J 1 base; nucleotides not matched to a gene: 10. This CDR3 is built from 16 residues. The CDR3 DNA is TGTGCCAGCAGCCCGGGGACAGTCTTAGCGAACACTGAAGCTTTCTTT. Its translation: CASSPGTVLANTEAFF.

CDR3 region: CASSRTQGAQSPLHF. CDR3 in DNA: TGTGCCAGCAGCCGGACTCAGGGGGCACAGTCACCCCTCCACTTT. The chain combines TRBV27 with TRBJ1-6; 8 nucleotides align to TRBD1. The CDR3 runs 15 residues. V lost 6 bases to trimming and J lost 10 bases; unmatched junction nucleotides: 11. The germline V gene has CDR1 MNHEY and CDR2 SMNVEV (reference sequence).

V is TRBV5-1 and J is TRBJ1-2; D may be TRBD1 (6 bases). V was trimmed by 0 bases and J by 4 bases, leaving 25 bases between them. The CDR3 covers 19 residues. The germline gives CDR1 SGHRS, CDR2 YFSETQ. The CDR3: CASSLESGDRTTFGYGYTF. In DNA, the CDR3 is TGCGCCAGCAGCTTGGAGTCTGGAGACAGGACGACTTTTGGCTATGGCTACACCTTC.

The CDR3 protein is CASSRAGVDNEQFF. CDR3 nucleotide sequence: TGTGCCAGCAGCCGCGCGGGAGTAGACAATGAGCAGTTCTTC. The chain links TRBV7-2 to TRBJ2-1; TRBD2 matches 7 bases. The CDR3 length is 14 residues. Germline lookup yields CDR1 SGHTA and CDR2 FQGNSA. The ends lost 5 bases at V and 5 bases at J; junction bases unmatched: 6.

The rearrangement joins TRBV19 to TRBJ2-2; 12 nucleotides align to TRBD2. This CDR3 has 16 amino acids. Trimming cost V 3 bases and J 6 bases; bases outside gene matches: 5. Germline V gene data show CDR1 as LNHDA and CDR2 as SQIVND (reference sequence). CDR3 sequence reads: CASSMTSGRVAGELFF. The CDR3 DNA sequence: TGTGCCAGTAGTATGACTAGCGGGAGAGTGGCCGGGGAGCTGTTTTTT. The full variable domain, completed using reference TRBV19 and TRBJ2-2, is DGGITQSPKYLFRKEGQNVTLSCEQNLNHDAMYWYRQDPGQGLRLIYYSQIVNDFQKGDIAEGYSVSREKKESFPLTVTSAQKNPTAFYLCASSMTSGRVAGELFFGEGSRLTVL.

The chain recombines TRBV6-2 or TRBV6-3 with TRBJ1-1; 7 bases line up with TRBD1. The CDR3 spans 11 residues. Trimming removed 6 bases from V and 6 bases from J; junction bases left unmatched: 1. Germline CDR1 reads MNHEY; CDR2 reads SVGEGT. CDR3 coding DNA: TGTGCCAGCAGCCAGGGGGCTGAAGCTTTCTTT. This gives the protein CASSQGAEAFF.

This clone was seen a single time. The CDR3: CASRSSTVSTDTQYF. DNA for the CDR3: TGCGCCAGCAGATCATCGACTGTTAGCACAGATACGCAGTATTTT. The chain links TRBV5-1 to TRBJ2-3; D not resolved. CDR3 length equals 15 residues. In germline, CDR1 is SGHRS, CDR2 YFSETQ. The V end was cut by 5 bases, the J end by 0 bases, with 13 bases between.

The chain uses TRBV7-6 and TRBJ2-7; 13 bases align to TRBD2. J lost 5 bases, V lost 5 bases, and 15 bases had no gene match. The CDR3 contains 18 residues. CDR1 and CDR2 from the germline V gene are SGHVS and FNYEAQ. The CDR3 coding sequence is TGTGCCAGCAGCCGACAACTAGCGGGAGGGCAATCTGGCCACGAGCAGTACTTC. Amino acid sequence: CASSRQLAGGQSGHEQYF.

The rearrangement links TRBV5-1 to TRBJ2-1; 9 positions agree with TRBD2. J gave up 2 bases and V 4 bases, and 16 bases lay outside the gene matches. Germline CDR1 is SGHRS and CDR2 is YFSETQ. This CDR3 has 19 residues. The CDR3 nucleotides are TGCGCCAGCAGCCCGGGTGGTAGCGGGGGCAGGAGCCCCTACAATGAGCAGTTCTTC. Amino acids: CASSPGGSGGRSPYNEQFF.

This rearrangement joins TRBV27 to TRBJ1-3; the match to TRBD1 covers 8 bases. This CDR3 comprises 15 residues. Trimming at V came to 2 bases and at J to 0 bases, leaving 0 bases not matched to a gene. Germline V CDR1 and CDR2: MNHEY, SMNVEV (reference sequence). This CDR3 is CASSLGTGSGNTIYF. In DNA form, the CDR3 reads TGTGCCAGCAGTTTAGGGACAGGCTCTGGAAACACCATATATTTT.